The sequence of this TCR beta chain was determined in a study of monozygotic twins with inflammatory bowel disease (dated by TCRdb to the late 2010s). Study-wide context: The complete study included some 28 monozygotic twin pairs: 19 IBD-discordant Danish pairs and nine German pairs, of which four were IBD-concordant and five were IBD-discordant. Each individual had, on average, about 151 000 unique TCRalpha sequences and 181 000 unique TCRbeta sequences available for analysis. Within discordant pairs, disease-associated traits were sought mainly by comparing IBD patients with their genetically identical healthy co-twins.

From each donor, an approximately 2.5 ml peripheral blood sample was drawn into PAXgene tubes and stored at -80 degrees C. Total RNA was isolated from whole blood with the PAXgene blood miRNA kit on an automated QIAcube, without T cell sorting. Peripheral blood from monozygotic twin pairs who were concordant or discordant for inflammatory bowel disease underwent deep TCRalpha and TCRbeta repertoire profiling using unique molecular barcoding. Smoking habits were recorded for all twin pairs, with individuals classified as current, former or never smokers. Notes on this clonotype: Its binding antigen is unknown.

The germline V gene sets CDR1 to SGHTA and CDR2 to FQGNSA. The CDR3 holds 14 amino acids from the cysteine to the phenylalanine. DNA is not on record. Libraries were constructed by 5' RACE. The input for every TCR library was 3500 ng of total RNA. For each sample, cDNA was synthesized in eight separate reactions using SMARTScribe reverse transcriptase. During cDNA synthesis, template switching introduced unique molecular identifiers that contained a 6-nucleotide sample barcode. Amplification of TCRalpha and TCRbeta cDNA involved two nested PCRs of 16 and 9 cycles, and each PCR was followed by bead purification. Before amplification, cDNA was treated with uracil DNA-glycosylase and purified using the QIAquick PCR purification kit. In the second PCR, Illumina TruSeq-compatible adapters and sample-specific barcodes were added. Library quality and concentration were checked on TapeStation and Qubit, and libraries were pooled at around 5.3 ng each. Pooled libraries were sequenced on an Illumina HiSeq2500 single-index Rapid Run with 2 x 100 bp reads and custom sequencing primers. In the source study's methods: PCR and sequencing errors were corrected by UMI-based consensus assembly using MiGEC version 1.2.6. MiXCR version 2.1.1 was used for V(D)J alignment, clonotype assembly and CDR3 extraction. To normalise gene usage, clonotype sharing and MAIT/NKT TCR abundance, the top 1000, 10 000 and 20 000 clonotypes in each sample were analysed. After downsampling to 27 000 UMIs, diversity was calculated as the inverse Simpson index using the vegan R package. Paired Mann-Whitney U tests were applied to discordant twin pairs, with Benjamini-Hochberg correction for multiple testing. Through TCRdb reprocessing, the reads give one entry per CDR3 protein sequence; DNA is omitted. The V and J calls and clone size are TCRdb's, not the authors'. The sample's table lists a count of about 380,000 distinct CDR3 sequences. The leading ten clones occupy 2.6% of the sample.

Here is what the overall study found, with its caveats: Concordant and discordant twins showed no difference in repertoire similarity, possibly because of limited statistical power. Different T cell subtypes could not be distinguished in the analysis. The results gave no support for a single strong signal or clonotype linked to IBD. A decrease in TCRbeta repertoire diversity, as measured by inverse Simpson index, was observed in IBD patients compared with their healthy co-twins. Because patients were on differing immunosuppressive treatments, the repertoires may have picked up extra background noise and inter-individual variability. Fewer clonotypes were shared with other individuals by IBD patients than by healthy twins, most markedly in patients showing signs of disease activity.

This clonotype was sampled from a human donor with ulcerative colitis or Crohn's disease, or a healthy co-twin of an affected twin (not recorded which). Sequencing was done on a sample of blood. The receptor chain draws on TRBV7-2 and TRBJ2-5; the D call of TRBD2 rests on TCRdb alone, since no DNA is present to check it. This receptor carries the CDR3 CASSFQRGGETQYF.